This T cell receptor beta chain originates from a study of blood T cells in healthy people across ages. The use of a sample-barcoded 5' primer and a J-beta primer mix characterized a second PCR of about 7 to 12 cycles. MiXCR, run by TCRdb on the 5' RACE reads, gives a single entry per CDR3 protein. Here the sample spans under 2 million distinct CDR3 sequences, 30% to 35% being singletons. Roughly 9.2 milliliters was the volume of peripheral blood drawn from each donor. Trimming took 3 bases from V and 6 from J; bases not matched to a gene: 7. This CDR3 is built from 16 residues. CDR1 is SGHRS and CDR2 is YFSETQ in the germline V gene.

The receptor was derived from a woman aged 25 to 39 in good health. The chain carries TRBV5-1 and TRBJ2-1; 12 bases match TRBD2. Sequenced: blood. DNA of the CDR3: TGCGCCAGCAGCTCCTCCCTAGCGGGAGGGCCCAATGAGCAGTTCTTC. It is translated as CASSSSLAGGPNEQFF.